This T cell receptor beta chain comes out of a study of Ad26.COV2.S vaccination and SARS-CoV-2 variants. Clones were read by immunoSEQ multiplex PCR, and TCRdb kept only the in-frame ones, dropping some. The data hold 400,000 to 450,000 clones, with 92% observed a single time. The CDR3 has 16 residues. Germline V gene sequence: CDR1 SEHNR, CDR2 FQNEAQ (reference sequence). Germline trimming cut 4 bases from V and 2 bases from J; bases unmatched to any gene: 9. Stated treatment: 15 to 20 received Ad26.COV2.S at low or high dose, single or two shots; several received placebo; per-sample allocation not given. The samples were gathered on day 63 after the first injection of vaccine or placebo.

The source material was peripheral blood, sampled in a trial of Ad26.COV2.S vaccine versus placebo. This receptor was taken from a person between 18 and 65 years old who received the Ad26.COV2.S COVID-19 vaccine or a placebo. The J gene is TRBJ2-3, the V gene TRBV7-9; 7 positions agree with TRBD2. Here the CDR3 reads CASSSLAEVFTDTQYF. The DNA of the CDR3 is TGTGCCAGCAGCTCTCTAGCGGAGGTCTTCACAGATACGCAGTATTTT.